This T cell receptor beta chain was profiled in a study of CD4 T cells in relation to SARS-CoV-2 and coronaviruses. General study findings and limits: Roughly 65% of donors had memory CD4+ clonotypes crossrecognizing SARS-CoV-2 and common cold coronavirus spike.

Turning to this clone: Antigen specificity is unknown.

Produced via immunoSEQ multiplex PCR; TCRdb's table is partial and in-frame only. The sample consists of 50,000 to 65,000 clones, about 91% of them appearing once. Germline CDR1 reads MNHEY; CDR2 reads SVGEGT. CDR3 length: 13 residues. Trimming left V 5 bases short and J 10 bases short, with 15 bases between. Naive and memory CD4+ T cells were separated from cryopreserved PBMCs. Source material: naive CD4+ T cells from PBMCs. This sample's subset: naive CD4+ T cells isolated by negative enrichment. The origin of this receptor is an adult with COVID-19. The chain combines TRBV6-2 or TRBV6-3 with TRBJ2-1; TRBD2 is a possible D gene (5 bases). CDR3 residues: CASSLVSGWEQFF. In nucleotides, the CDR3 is TGTGCCAGCAGTCTTGTTTCGGGGTGGGAGCAGTTCTTC.